Sequencing of this T cell receptor (beta chain) was carried out in a study of T-cell reconstitution after alpha-beta-depleted transplantation in children. Molecular barcoding with unique molecular identifiers was used for the TCRbeta library. Each CDR3 protein gets one entry after TCRdb re-called the PCR reads with MiXCR. Counted here are about 110,000 distinct CDR3 sequences, around a tenth occurring once; the ten biggest clones make up more than 7%. The CDR3 covers 15 residues. This clonotype was seen only a few times. This material consisted of PBMCs from the stem cell graft donor, taken from the stem cell graft. The rearrangement links TRBV21-1 to TRBJ1-1; the table's TRBD1 call for D was not verified on the DNA. TRBV21-1 is annotated as a pseudogene. The receptor was derived from a human donor who donated a stem cell graft to a child with acute lymphoblastic leukemia. CDR3 sequence reads: CASSKWGGRNTEAFF. DNA for the CDR3: TGTGCCAGCAGCAAATGGGGGGGCAGGAACACTGAAGCTTTCTTT.